What follows are 30 T cell receptor beta chains derived from one specimen sequenced in a study of blood T cell repertoires in COVID-19. Data came from immunoSEQ multiplex PCR; TCRdb stores just in-frame clones and leaves some out. The sample lists about 90,000 clones; 92% were seen once. Input material: peripheral blood. The receptor source for this set is a woman in her fifties or sixties with active COVID-19.

The genes are TRBV6-5 and TRBJ1-4; D unresolved. The germline gives CDR1 MNHEY, CDR2 SVGAGI. The CDR3 contains 14 residues. The V and J ends lost 6 bases and 7 bases respectively, with 15 bases between them. CDR3 in amino acids: CASRKSTDSEKLFF. The CDR3 DNA is TGTGCCAGCAGGAAGTCGACTGACTCTGAAAAACTGTTTTTT.

V is TRBV3-1 (or the pseudogene TRBV3-2) and J is TRBJ2-7; D is perhaps TRBD1 (6 bases). The V end lost 2 bases, the J end lost 7 bases, and 12 bases lay between the germline ends. In germline, CDR1 is LGHDT, CDR2 YNNKEL (reference sequence). CDR3 length equals 13 residues. The CDR3 spells CASSQQGRGEQYF. In DNA form, the CDR3 reads TGTGCCAGCAGCCAACAGGGGAGAGGAGAGCAGTACTTC.

This chain connects TRBV27 to TRBJ1-4, with TRBD1 as a possible D gene (5 bases). The V and J ends lost 8 bases and 7 bases respectively, with 17 bases between them. The CDR3 extends over 14 amino acids. Per the germline V gene, CDR1 is MNHEY and CDR2 is SMNVEV (reference sequence). CDR3 residues: CASRKGALGEKLFF. CDR3 nucleotide sequence: TGTGCCAGCCGGAAAGGGGCTCTAGGTGAAAAACTGTTTTTT. The full variable domain, rest sourced from reference TRBV27 and TRBJ1-4, is EAQVTQNPRYLITVTGKKLTVTCSQNMNHEYMSWYRQDPGLGLRQIYYSMNVEVTDKGDVPEGYKVSRKEKRNFPLILESPSPNQTSLYFCASRKGALGEKLFFGSGTQLSVL.

V and J are TRBV5-4 and TRBJ2-1; 15 nucleotides match TRBD2. This CDR3 contains 15 residues. J gave up 9 bases and V 4 bases, and 5 bases lay outside the gene matches. Germline values: CDR1 SGHNT, CDR2 YYREEE (reference sequence). Here the CDR3 DNA reads TGTGCCAGCAGCCGGACTAGCGGGAGGGCTATTGAGCAGTTCTTC. Translating it yields CASSRTSGRAIEQFF.

The J gene is TRBJ2-7, the V gene TRBV18; 8 nucleotides align to TRBD1. The V gene's germline CDR1 is KGHSH and CDR2 LQKENI. The CDR3 extends over 13 amino acids. V shed 3 bases and J 7 bases; nucleotides not matched to a gene: 5. CDR3 residues: CASSPDREREQYF. The CDR3 nucleotides are TGTGCCAGCTCACCGGACAGGGAGCGGGAGCAGTACTTC.

This clone was observed a single time. The gene calls are TRBV5-5 and TRBJ2-7, with D perhaps TRBD1 (6 bases). The CDR3 loop spans 12 amino acids. Looked up from germline, CDR1 is SGHKS and CDR2 is YYEKEE (reference sequence). The V end lost 4 bases, the J end lost 9 bases, and 14 bases lay between the germline ends. The DNA for the CDR3 is TGTGCCAGCAGCACCTCAGGGGTAGTGCAGTACTTC. Residues: CASSTSGVVQYF.

The chain carries TRBV28 and TRBJ2-2, with TRBD2 matching over 8 bases. Germline V gene lookup returns CDR1 MDHEN and CDR2 SYDVKM. The CDR3 covers 14 residues. The J segment lost 6 bases and the V segment lost 4 bases, leaving 4 bases of the junction unmatched. The CDR3 here is CASSSGGQAGELFF. CDR3 bases: TGTGCCAGCAGTTCGGGGGGGCAGGCCGGGGAGCTGTTTTTT.

This chain connects TRBV7-9 to TRBJ2-2, with D possibly being TRBD1 (6 bases). The CDR3 contains 19 residues. The V end was cut by 6 bases, the J end by 2 bases, with 25 bases between. CDR1 and CDR2 from the germline V gene are SEHNR and FQNEAQ (reference sequence). For the CDR3, the DNA is TGTGCCAGCAGGCAGACAGGCAGGGGCCTCGTCATTAACACCGGGGAGCTGTTTTTT. Translating gives CASRQTGRGLVINTGELFF.

This rearrangement joins TRBV7-2 to TRBJ1-2; 7 nucleotides line up with TRBD1. The ends lost 6 bases at V and 4 bases at J; junction bases unmatched: 8. CDR1 and CDR2 (germline): SGHTA, FQGNSA. The CDR3 runs to 14 residues. CDR3 coding DNA: TGTGCCAGCAGTCTCCGGGACAGATCCTATGGCTACACCTTC. This encodes CASSLRDRSYGYTF.

This clone has just a few counts. V is TRBV6-6 and J is TRBJ1-5; 8 positions match TRBD1. This CDR3 has 15 amino acids. Germline CDR1 MNHNY, CDR2 SVGAGI (reference sequence). V shed 6 bases, J shed 2 bases, and the junction held 6 bases outside the gene matches. The CDR3 reads CASRPDRVGNQPQHF. The CDR3 DNA reads TGTGCCAGCAGACCGGACAGGGTAGGCAATCAGCCCCAGCATTTT.

The rearrangement joins TRBV12-2 to TRBJ1-2; TRBD1 is the table's D call and was not checked against the DNA. TRBV12-2 is assigned pseudogene status. This CDR3 comprises 13 residues. This CDR3 reads CASRLPRALRGTF. CDR3 nucleotides: TGTGCAAGTCGCTTACCCCGGGCTCTCAGGGGCACCTTC.

J is TRBJ2-7 and V is TRBV19; 9 nucleotides line up with TRBD1. From germline, CDR1 is LNHDA and CDR2 SQIVND (reference sequence). V lost 0 bases to trimming and J lost 2 bases; unmatched junction nucleotides: 2. The CDR3 is 15 residues long. This CDR3 is CASSIEYRGPYEQYF. In DNA form, the CDR3 reads TGTGCCAGTAGTATAGAGTACAGGGGGCCCTACGAGCAGTACTTC. Looking up the rest from reference TRBV19 and TRBJ2-7 gives the full variable domain: DGGITQSPKYLFRKEGQNVTLSCEQNLNHDAMYWYRQDPGQGLRLIYYSQIVNDFQKGDIAEGYSVSREKKESFPLTVTSAQKNPTAFYLCASSIEYRGPYEQYFGPGTRLTVT.

The chain has TRBV6-2 or TRBV6-3 and TRBJ2-7, with 10 bases identical to TRBD1. With V trimmed by 0 bases and J by 4 bases, 6 bases remained unmatched. Per the germline V gene, CDR1 is MNHEY and CDR2 is SVGEGT. The CDR3 length is 16 residues. The CDR3 DNA sequence: TGTGCCAGCAGTTACTCGTTGAGACAGGGGGCGTACGAGCAGTACTTC. This sequence encodes CASSYSLRQGAYEQYF.

The chain recombines TRBV7-8 with TRBJ2-5; 7 bases agree with TRBD1. The junction had 2 bases not matched to a gene; V was cut back by 1 base and J by 3 bases. Germline V CDR1 and CDR2: SGHVS, FQNEAQ. The CDR3 has 14 residues. The CDR3 here is CASSLEGAKETQYF. CDR3 coding DNA: TGTGCCAGCAGCTTAGAGGGGGCTAAAGAGACCCAGTACTTC.

In DNA form, the CDR3 reads TGTGCCAGCAGCCTACCCGGGACTAGCGGGGGGCCCTACAATGAGCAGTTCTTC. It encodes CASSLPGTSGGPYNEQFF. The rearrangement uses TRBV5-4 and TRBJ2-1; TRBD2 agrees at 15 bases. Per germline, CDR1 SGHNT and CDR2 YYREEE (reference sequence). Trimming cost V 4 bases and J 2 bases; bases outside gene matches: 7. CDR3 length: 18 residues.

The chain couples TRBV5-1 to TRBJ2-3, with 10 bases aligning to TRBD2. Germline V gene sequence: CDR1 SGHRS, CDR2 YFSETQ. This CDR3 contains 19 residues. J lost 0 bases, V lost 2 bases, and 12 bases had no gene match. CDR3 in amino acids: CASSFTSSGGSSSTDTQYF. The CDR3, as DNA: TGCGCCAGCAGCTTTACCTCTAGCGGGGGTTCCTCTAGCACAGATACGCAGTATTTT. The entire variable domain, with the rest obtained from reference TRBV5-1 and TRBJ2-3, is as follows: KAGVTQTPRYLIKTRGQQVTLSCSPISGHRSVSWYQQTPGQGLQFLFEYFSETQRNKGNFPGRFSGRQFSNSRSEMNVSTLELGDSALYLCASSFTSSGGSSSTDTQYFGPGTRLTVL.

The V and J genes are TRBV19 and TRBJ1-4; D ambiguous. The V and J ends lost 7 bases and 7 bases respectively, with 22 bases between them. CDR3 length equals 16 residues. CDR1 and CDR2 from the germline V gene are LNHDA and SQIVND (reference sequence). The CDR3 DNA follows: TGTGCCAGTACTCCAGATAACTTTCGGGCGGGTGAAAAACTGTTTTTT. Its protein product is CASTPDNFRAGEKLFF. The variable domain in full, with the rest retrieved from reference TRBV19 and TRBJ1-4, is DGGITQSPKYLFRKEGQNVTLSCEQNLNHDAMYWYRQDPGQGLRLIYYSQIVNDFQKGDIAEGYSVSREKKESFPLTVTSAQKNPTAFYLCASTPDNFRAGEKLFFGSGTQLSVL.

The chain is built from TRBV7-9 and TRBJ1-4, with 9 bases fitting TRBD1. The CDR3 covers 18 residues. Germline V gene data show CDR1 as SEHNR and CDR2 as FQNEAQ (reference sequence). With 1 base clipped from V and 1 base from J, the junction kept 7 bases outside the gene matches. The CDR3 loop reads CASSLVFLTGGTNEKLFF. DNA for the CDR3: TGTGCCAGCAGCTTAGTTTTTTTGACAGGGGGAACTAATGAAAAACTGTTTTTT.

This rearrangement joins TRBV28 to TRBJ1-5, with D maybe TRBD1 (6 bases). The CDR3 has 15 amino acids. Trimming removed 7 bases from V and 1 base from J, with 14 bases in between. The germline gives CDR1 MDHEN, CDR2 SYDVKM. CDR3 in DNA: TGTGCCAGCACAGCGGGGCAGGGGAGCAATCAGCCCCAGCATTTT. It specifies CASTAGQGSNQPQHF.

The chain couples TRBV6-2 or TRBV6-3 to TRBJ1-5, with a tentative D call TRBD1 (6 bases). Deletions cut 5 bases from V and 6 bases from J, with 14 bases between. The germline V gene has CDR1 MNHEY and CDR2 SVGEGT. CDR3 length: 14 amino acids. CDR3 in amino acids: CASSQGHPLQPQHF. CDR3 sequence (DNA): TGTGCCAGCAGTCAGGGACACCCGCTTCAGCCCCAGCATTTT.

The V gene is TRBV14, the J gene TRBJ1-2, with TRBD1 identical over 10 bases. The V gene end was trimmed by 6 bases and the J gene end by 6 bases; junction bases not matched to a gene: 13. Germline V gene lookup returns CDR1 SGHDN and CDR2 FVKESK. The CDR3 spans 16 residues. The CDR3 region is CASSYGSGTGDNGYTF. CDR3 in DNA: TGTGCCAGCAGTTATGGATCCGGGACAGGGGATAATGGCTACACCTTC.

The chain joins TRBV12-5 to TRBJ2-3, with 9 bases aligning to TRBD2. The germline gives CDR1 LGHNT, CDR2 FRNRAP. J lost 6 bases, V lost 6 bases, and 7 bases had no gene match. There are 14 residues in the CDR3. The CDR3 loop is CASGLAGAFDTQYF. CDR3 bases: TGTGCTAGTGGACTAGCGGGTGCCTTCGATACGCAGTATTTT.

This rearrangement joins TRBV6-5 to TRBJ1-1; D possibly corresponds to TRBD1 (6 bases). Trimming removed 7 bases from V and 0 bases from J, with 12 bases in between. Germline V lookup: CDR1 MNHEY, CDR2 SVGAGI. CDR3 size: 14 residues. CDR3 sequence: CASTGGALNTEAFF. The CDR3 DNA reads TGTGCCAGCACTGGGGGGGCTCTGAACACTGAAGCTTTCTTT.

This clone was seen a single time. This chain uses TRBV16 with TRBJ1-2; 9 bases are shared with TRBD1. J was trimmed by 4 bases and V by 2 bases; bases with no gene match: 5. Germline V gene sequence: CDR1 KGHSY, CDR2 FQNENV. CDR3 length equals 15 residues. This CDR3 reads CASSQGQGLIYGYTF. DNA for the CDR3: TGTGCCAGCAGCCAAGGACAGGGGTTGATCTATGGCTACACCTTC.

The rearrangement uses TRBV29-1 and TRBJ2-1; TRBD2 might be the D (5 bases). CDR1 SQVTM and CDR2 ANQGSEA come from the germline V gene. The V end lost 4 bases, the J end lost 3 bases, and 10 bases lay between the germline ends. The CDR3 is 13 residues long. CDR3 in amino acids: CSVGGLGYNEQFF. CDR3 in DNA: TGCAGCGTTGGAGGACTCGGCTACAATGAGCAGTTCTTC.

V gene TRBV25-1 combines with J gene TRBJ1-6, with 10 bases aligning to TRBD1. The germline V gene encodes CDR1 MGHDK and CDR2 SYGVNS. There are 15 residues in the CDR3. With 4 bases clipped from V and 8 bases from J, the junction kept 5 bases outside the gene matches. The CDR3 protein is CASSARTGGYSPLHF. The CDR3 DNA is TGTGCCAGCAGTGCCCGGACAGGGGGTTATTCACCCCTCCACTTT.

This clone was observed a few times. The J gene is TRBJ2-5, the V gene TRBV3-1 (or the pseudogene TRBV3-2); TRBD1 matches at 7 bases. The CDR3 consists of 16 residues. CDR1 is LGHDT, CDR2 YNNKEL, per germline (reference sequence). The ends lost 4 bases at V and 5 bases at J; junction bases unmatched: 13. The CDR3 coding sequence is TGTGCCAGCAGCCTTAGACAGGGAGAGATGTTGGAGACCCAGTACTTC. Its protein is CASSLRQGEMLETQYF.

V is TRBV7-9 and J is TRBJ1-1; D is unresolved. There are 13 residues in the CDR3. V was pared by 4 bases and J by 1 base, with 7 bases between. CDR1 and CDR2 from the germline V gene are SEHNR and FQNEAQ (reference sequence). CDR3 region: CASSSNKNTEAFF. The CDR3 DNA reads TGTGCCAGCAGCTCAAACAAGAACACTGAAGCTTTCTTT.

This clone was seen a single time. This chain joins TRBV14 and TRBJ2-7; D may be TRBD2 (5 bases). The CDR3 covers 14 residues. CDR1 and CDR2 from the germline V gene are SGHDN and FVKESK. Trimming cost V 0 bases and J 3 bases, with 9 bases left between them. The CDR3 spells CASSQDIRGYEQYF. The CDR3 DNA is TGTGCCAGCAGCCAAGATATCCGGGGCTACGAGCAGTACTTC.

This clone was detected only once. The genes are TRBV23-1 and TRBJ2-7, with D possibly being TRBD1 (6 bases). TRBV23-1 is recorded as an ORF, its role being uncertain. Trimming took off 2 bases at V and 6 bases at J, with 20 bases between the two ends. The CDR3 is 16 amino acids. CDR3 protein: CASSQRDRTENPEQYF. The CDR3 DNA is TGCGCCAGCAGTCAACGAGACAGGACCGAGAACCCCGAGCAGTACTTC.